A selection of T cell receptor beta chains follows, all from one sample in a study of blood T cells in healthy people across ages. TCRdb re-derived calls from the 5' RACE reads in MiXCR, one entry per CDR3 protein. The sample gives 1.5 million or so distinct CDR3 sequences, roughly 45% of which show up once; 7.9% is in the top ten. The sequenced sample consisted of blood. These receptor sequences come from a woman between 18 and 29 years old in good health. CDR3s leave out the opening cysteine and the closing phenylalanine or tryptophan.

V | CDR3
TRBV10-3 | AISELLGDRAWEQF
TRBV7-2 | ASSQMGKETQY
TRBV6-5 | ASTSLGEAF
TRBV27 | ASSLSGPGYEQY
TRBV20-1 | SASWRTSYNEQF
TRBV25-1 | ASSFQVYNEQF
TRBV27 | ASSRSTLDRHEQY
TRBV20-1 | SARIPGSSHEQY
TRBV7-9 | ASSPRGGSSSYEQY
TRBV14 | ASRGFSDTQY
TRBV2 | ASTMGTEMNTEAF
TRBV20-1 | SADRWERPEAF
TRBV29-1 | SVEGQGTKYEQY
TRBV4-1 | ASSPQGGPIPGKLF
TRBV3-1 | ASSPTGQGIPQH
TRBV15 | ATSTLSQGEQY
TRBV5-1 | ASAPGQVNTGELF
TRBV6-1 | ASKVAGGMSANQPQH
TRBV27 | ASSLTSGSIYEQY
TRBV7-3 | ASSLTSAALHNEQF
TRBV9 | ASSANWGQSLAGYT
TRBV12-3/TRBV12-4 | ASSRRLAQETQY
TRBV14 | ASSRSGTGGTPLH